These T cell receptor beta chains were read from a single sample in a study of T-cell reconstitution after alpha-beta-depleted transplantation in children. MiXCR, run by TCRdb on the PCR reads, gives a single entry per CDR3 protein. The sample includes some 550,000 distinct CDR3 sequences, about 16% seen only once; the top ten take approximately 3%. The sample in question was PBMCs from the stem cell graft donor, obtained from the stem cell graft. The receptors stem from a human donor who donated a stem cell graft to a child with acute lymphoblastic leukemia. The CDR3 runs from the conserved cysteine through the conserved F or W. D genes are given only for firm matches. Size is omitted from some rows. Given values are once, few, many or a class for expanded clones.

d_call	v_call	j_call	clone_size	cdr3_nt	cdr3_aa
TRBD1	TRBV12-3/TRBV12-4	TRBJ1-5	few	TGTGCCAGCCTCCGGGGGCAGGGGGAACAGCCCCAGCATTTT	CASLRGQGEQPQHF
TRBD1	TRBV24-1	TRBJ2-7	few	TGTGCCACCAGTGACATTACCCGGACAGGAGGAGGCGAGCAGTACTTC	CATSDITRTGGGEQYF
.	TRBV7-2	TRBJ2-1	few	TGTGCCAGCAGCTTAGCGACGGTAAGCTCCTACAATGAGCAGTTCTTC	CASSLATVSSYNEQFF
.	TRBV7-3	TRBJ2-2	.	TGTGCCAGCAGCTTAAGGGCCAGCGGAGAGAGGAGGACCGGGGAGCTGTTTTTT	CASSLRASGERRTGELFF
.	TRBV20-1	TRBJ1-1	.	TGCAGTGCTAGTACCAAGAACATGAACACTGAAGCTTTCTTT	CSASTKNMNTEAFF
.	TRBV6-1	TRBJ2-1	few	TGTGCCAGCAGGGAGACTATCTACAATGAGCAGTTCTTC	CASRETIYNEQFF
.	TRBV3-1	TRBJ2-3	.	TGTGCCAGCAGCCAAGGCGGCGGGCTTGATACGCAGTATTTT	CASSQGGGLDTQYF
.	TRBV7-3	TRBJ1-6	few	TGTGCCAGCAGCTTGGATCCAGCCAATTCACCCCTCCACTTT	CASSLDPANSPLHF
.	TRBV7-9	TRBJ2-2	few	TGTGCCAGCGGGTCTGGGGGACTCAACACCGGGGAGCTGTTTTTT	CASGSGGLNTGELFF
TRBD2	TRBV12-3/TRBV12-4	TRBJ2-3	.	TGTGCCAGCAGTTTAGCTTCGGGGGGTGACTATTTT	CASSLASGGDYF
.	TRBV12-5	TRBJ1-5	few	TGTGCTAGTGCCCCTTGGGGAGGTCAGCCCCAGCATTTT	CASAPWGGQPQHF
.	TRBV9	TRBJ2-5	.	TGTGCCAGCGGTAATCGGGGACAAGAGACCCAGTACTTC	CASGNRGQETQYF
.	TRBV3-1	TRBJ2-7	.	TGTGCCAGCAGCTACGCGGCAACCTACGAGCAGTACTTC	CASSYAATYEQYF
TRBD1	TRBV18	TRBJ2-1	.	TGTGCCAGCTCAGGAGACAGGGGTTTCTACAATGAGCAGTTCTTC	CASSGDRGFYNEQFF
.	TRBV13	TRBJ1-6	few	TGTGCCAGCAGCCCTACAGGGATTGGTAATTCACCCCTCCACTTT	CASSPTGIGNSPLHF
.	TRBV6-1	TRBJ1-2	.	TGTGCCAGCAGTACCTCACTTATTGCCTATGGCTACACCTTC	CASSTSLIAYGYTF
.	TRBV14	TRBJ2-2	few	TGTGCCAGCAGCCAAACTCCGATAACCGGGGAGCTGTTTTTT	CASSQTPITGELFF